One and the same sample provided the 6 T cell receptor beta chains below, sequenced in a study of blood T cell repertoires in COVID-19. Assay: immunoSEQ multiplex PCR; the TCRdb copy retains only in-frame clones and omits some. The sample includes 200,000 to 300,000 clones, over 75% of them seen just once. Sequencing was carried out using peripheral blood. The receptor set was obtained from a man in his fifties with COVID-19, enrolled during active disease.

The rearrangement links TRBV6-5 to TRBJ2-3, with a weak D call TRBD2 (6 bases). This CDR3 region has 13 residues. CDR1 is MNHEY and CDR2 is SVGAGI in the germline V gene. Trimming pared 5 bases from V and 5 bases from J, leaving 11 bases between. In DNA, the CDR3 is TGTGCCAGCAGTACTCGGGGGAAAGATACGCAGTATTTT. It codes for CASSTRGKDTQYF.

The genes are TRBV3-1 (or the pseudogene TRBV3-2) and TRBJ2-2; D gene unclear. CDR3 size: 11 residues. Trimming removed 4 bases at V and 5 bases at J, with 2 bases between. Germline CDR1 reads LGHDT; CDR2 reads YNNKEL (reference sequence). CDR3 sequence reads: CASSLTGELFF. The CDR3 DNA reads TGTGCCAGCAGCCTAACCGGGGAGCTGTTTTTT.

The chain couples TRBV6-6 to TRBJ1-3; no firm D call. The germline CDR1 and CDR2 sequences are MNHNY and SVGAGI (reference sequence). The CDR3 covers 12 residues. V lost 10 bases and J 4 bases, leaving 11 bases between the germline ends. CDR3 region: CAIASGGNTIYF. The CDR3 coding sequence is TGTGCCATTGCCTCGGGGGGAAACACCATATATTTT.

V and J are TRBV3-1 (or the pseudogene TRBV3-2) and TRBJ1-2; perhaps TRBD1 as D (5 bases). Trimming shortened V by 1 base and J by 3 bases, and 6 bases separated the two germline ends. CDR3 length equals 13 residues. The germline V gene encodes CDR1 LGHDT and CDR2 YNNKEL (reference sequence). CDR3: CASSQAGYYGYTF. DNA for the CDR3: TGTGCCAGCAGCCAAGCAGGGTACTATGGCTACACCTTC.

V usage is TRBV5-1 and J usage is TRBJ2-2; 11 bases agree with TRBD2. The germline CDR1 and CDR2 sequences are SGHRS and YFSETQ. This CDR3 is 15 amino acids long. The J segment lost 3 bases and the V segment lost 4 bases, leaving 2 bases of the junction unmatched. This CDR3 reads CASSLTSGDTGELFF. Written as DNA, the CDR3 is TGCGCCAGCAGCCTGACTAGCGGGGACACCGGGGAGCTGTTTTTT.

The count of this clone is one. The V and J genes are TRBV5-4 and TRBJ2-3; 9 nucleotides match TRBD1. CDR3 length: 16 amino acids. Germline V CDR1 and CDR2: SGHNT, YYREEE (reference sequence). J was trimmed by 2 bases and V by 3 bases; bases with no gene match: 7. CDR3 sequence reads: CASSWNRDRVTDTQYF. The CDR3 nucleotides read TGTGCCAGCAGCTGGAACCGGGACAGGGTCACAGATACGCAGTATTTT.